Listed below are T cell receptor beta chains from one sample, sequenced in a study of regulatory T cells in long-lasting Graves disease. TCRdb called the multiplex PCR reads again in MiXCR, with one record for every CDR3 protein. This sample has about 400,000 distinct CDR3 sequences, with about 17% found just once. This sample also appeared in a second study, on T cells in Graves' hyperthyroidism and ophthalmopathy.

The sequences come from peripheral blood mononuclear cells (PBMCs), collected at new diagnosis, from a patient treated with antithyroid drugs. The receptors were sampled from a woman under 30 with Graves disease. CDR3s include the opening cysteine and the closing phenylalanine or tryptophan. Each record gives: D gene, V gene, clone size, J gene, CDR3 DNA, CDR3 protein. The D gene is left open where the match is weak. Size is stated for part of the rows, as once, few or many counts, or as a class when the clone is expanded.

D gene: .
V gene: TRBV11-2
clone size: many
J gene: TRBJ1-2
CDR3 DNA: TGTGCCAGCAGCCCTAGTTGGGGGAACTATGGCTACACCTTC
CDR3 protein: CASSPSWGNYGYTF

D gene: .
V gene: TRBV19
clone size: few
J gene: TRBJ1-1
CDR3 DNA: TGTGCCAGTAGTATGGGAGAGAACACTGAAGCTTTCTTT
CDR3 protein: CASSMGENTEAFF

D gene: .
V gene: TRBV28
clone size: many
J gene: TRBJ2-7
CDR3 DNA: TGTGCCAGCACCCGGGGGGCGGGCCCGTACGAGCAGTACTTC
CDR3 protein: CASTRGAGPYEQYF

D gene: TRBD1
V gene: TRBV29-1
clone size: few
J gene: TRBJ2-3
CDR3 DNA: TGCAGCGTGATGGGGATGGACGGACAGGGCACAGATACGCAGTATTTT
CDR3 protein: CSVMGMDGQGTDTQYF

D gene: .
V gene: TRBV11-2
clone size: few
J gene: TRBJ1-2
CDR3 DNA: TGTGCCAGCAGCTTCGCCAATGGTGGCTACACCTTC
CDR3 protein: CASSFANGGYTF

D gene: .
V gene: TRBV2
clone size: many
J gene: TRBJ2-7
CDR3 DNA: TGTGCCAGCATTATTTTTTACACCAACGAGCAGTACTTC
CDR3 protein: CASIIFYTNEQYF

D gene: .
V gene: TRBV6-1
clone size: .
J gene: TRBJ2-6
CDR3 DNA: TGTGCCAGCAGTGAAATTAAAGGGGCCAACGTCCTGACTTTC
CDR3 protein: CASSEIKGANVLTF

D gene: .
V gene: TRBV18
clone size: many
J gene: TRBJ2-6
CDR3 DNA: TGTGCCAGCTCACCTGACTCTGGGGCCAACGTCCTGACTTTC
CDR3 protein: CASSPDSGANVLTF

D gene: .
V gene: TRBV27
clone size: many
J gene: TRBJ2-7
CDR3 DNA: TGTGCCAGCAGTTCAGGGGGGGGTTTCCACGAGCAGTACTTC
CDR3 protein: CASSSGGGFHEQYF

D gene: .
V gene: TRBV30
clone size: many
J gene: TRBJ2-5
CDR3 DNA: TGTGCCTGGAGTCCATACGGTGGGGGGCTAGGGGAGACCCAGTACTTC
CDR3 protein: CAWSPYGGGLGETQYF

D gene: .
V gene: TRBV20-1
clone size: many
J gene: TRBJ2-3
CDR3 DNA: TGCAGTGCTAGAGACCCGGGGGGCACAGATACGCAGTATTTT
CDR3 protein: CSARDPGGTDTQYF

D gene: .
V gene: TRBV7-3
clone size: .
J gene: TRBJ1-6
CDR3 DNA: TGTGCCAGCAGCCCCAAGTCGAATTCACCCCTCCACTTT
CDR3 protein: CASSPKSNSPLHF

D gene: .
V gene: TRBV11-2
clone size: many
J gene: TRBJ2-7
CDR3 DNA: TGTGCCAGCAGCTTACCCAGGGTCGACGAGCAGTACTTC
CDR3 protein: CASSLPRVDEQYF

D gene: TRBD1
V gene: TRBV6-1
clone size: many
J gene: TRBJ2-7
CDR3 DNA: TGTGCCAGCAGGGGATCCGGGACAGGGCCTTCCTACGAGCAGTACTTC
CDR3 protein: CASRGSGTGPSYEQYF

D gene: .
V gene: TRBV30
clone size: many
J gene: TRBJ2-7
CDR3 DNA: TGTGCCTGGAGCCTCCCGGGGAGGAGTGGCGAGCAGTACTTC
CDR3 protein: CAWSLPGRSGEQYF

D gene: .
V gene: TRBV10-3
clone size: many
J gene: TRBJ1-4
CDR3 DNA: TGTGCCATCAAGGCGGGGACTAATGAAAAACTGTTTTTT
CDR3 protein: CAIKAGTNEKLFF

D gene: .
V gene: TRBV27
clone size: few
J gene: TRBJ1-2
CDR3 DNA: TGTGCCAGCAGTCGACAGAACGACTATGGCTACACCTTC
CDR3 protein: CASSRQNDYGYTF

D gene: .
V gene: TRBV2
clone size: few
J gene: TRBJ1-6
CDR3 DNA: TGTGCCAGCAAAAAGGGTGGTTCACCCCTCCACTTT
CDR3 protein: CASKKGGSPLHF

D gene: TRBD2
V gene: TRBV14
clone size: .
J gene: TRBJ2-2
CDR3 DNA: TGTGCCAGCAGCTCTCTAGCGGGGATTAACACCGGGGAGCTGTTTTTT
CDR3 protein: CASSSLAGINTGELFF

D gene: TRBD1
V gene: TRBV5-1
clone size: .
J gene: TRBJ2-7
CDR3 DNA: TGCGCCAGCAGCTTGGGACAGGGGGAACCCTACGAGCAGTACTTC
CDR3 protein: CASSLGQGEPYEQYF

D gene: TRBD2
V gene: TRBV2
clone size: once
J gene: TRBJ2-5
CDR3 DNA: TGTGCCAGCAGGGCTAGCGGACAAGAGACCCAGTACTTC
CDR3 protein: CASRASGQETQYF

D gene: TRBD1
V gene: TRBV28
clone size: .
J gene: TRBJ1-5
CDR3 DNA: TGTGCCAGCGACCAGGGGGATGGCAATCAGCCCCAGCATTTT
CDR3 protein: CASDQGDGNQPQHF

D gene: TRBD1
V gene: TRBV7-9
clone size: many
J gene: TRBJ2-3
CDR3 DNA: TGTGCCAGCAGCCCTTGGACAGGGCAGACAGATACGCAGTATTTT
CDR3 protein: CASSPWTGQTDTQYF

D gene: .
V gene: TRBV7-9
clone size: .
J gene: TRBJ1-1
CDR3 DNA: TGTGCCAGCAGCTTGGCGCAGCTTGAAGCTTTCTTT
CDR3 protein: CASSLAQLEAFF

D gene: TRBD1
V gene: TRBV7-2
clone size: many
J gene: TRBJ1-6
CDR3 DNA: TGTGCCAGCACGCAGACAGGGGATAATTCACCCCTCCACTTT
CDR3 protein: CASTQTGDNSPLHF

D gene: .
V gene: TRBV20-1
clone size: many
J gene: TRBJ1-1
CDR3 DNA: TGCAGTGCAAAAGGGTCGGTGAACACTGAAGCTTTCTTT
CDR3 protein: CSAKGSVNTEAFF

D gene: TRBD2
V gene: TRBV4-1
clone size: .
J gene: TRBJ2-7
CDR3 DNA: TGCGCCAGCAGCCCAGGGGCTAGCGGGGCTCTGTACGAGCAGTACTTC
CDR3 protein: CASSPGASGALYEQYF

D gene: TRBD1
V gene: TRBV27
clone size: .
J gene: TRBJ1-1
CDR3 DNA: TGTGCCAGTCACAGGGGGCTCCCCACTGAAGCTTTCTTT
CDR3 protein: CASHRGLPTEAFF

D gene: TRBD1
V gene: TRBV20-1
clone size: few
J gene: TRBJ1-1
CDR3 DNA: TGCAGTGCTAGTGCAGGGGGCGCGCGCACTGAAGCTTTCTTT
CDR3 protein: CSASAGGARTEAFF

D gene: .
V gene: TRBV7-9
clone size: .
J gene: TRBJ2-1
CDR3 DNA: TGTGCCAGCAGCTCTACCACCGGGTCTCCGAGGGGTGAGCAGTTCTTC
CDR3 protein: CASSSTTGSPRGEQFF

D gene: .
V gene: TRBV4-1
clone size: .
J gene: TRBJ1-1
CDR3 DNA: TGCGCCAGCAGCCACACACAGACTAAGAACACTGAAGCTTTCTTT
CDR3 protein: CASSHTQTKNTEAFF

D gene: TRBD2
V gene: TRBV11-2
clone size: many
J gene: TRBJ2-1
CDR3 DNA: TGTGCCAGCAGCTTATATGCTGCGGGAGTTGGCTTAAATGAGCAGTTCTTC
CDR3 protein: CASSLYAAGVGLNEQFF

D gene: .
V gene: TRBV30
clone size: many
J gene: TRBJ2-3
CDR3 DNA: TGTGCCTGGAGTGTACCCCCCGGGGCAGGGACAGATACGCAGTATTTT
CDR3 protein: CAWSVPPGAGTDTQYF

D gene: .
V gene: TRBV5-1
clone size: .
J gene: TRBJ1-1
CDR3 DNA: TGTGCCAGCAGCGTAGGGGGGCGTGACACTGAAGCTTTCTTT
CDR3 protein: CASSVGGRDTEAFF

D gene: .
V gene: TRBV9
clone size: many
J gene: TRBJ2-3
CDR3 DNA: TGTGCCAGCAGCGTAGGTGCTAGCTTAGTGGATACGCAGTATTTT
CDR3 protein: CASSVGASLVDTQYF

D gene: TRBD2
V gene: TRBV14
clone size: many
J gene: TRBJ2-1
CDR3 DNA: TGTGCCAGCAGCCAAGACGTCATCTTAGCGGGAGTCCCCTACAATGAGCAGTTCTTC
CDR3 protein: CASSQDVILAGVPYNEQFF

D gene: .
V gene: TRBV15
clone size: few
J gene: TRBJ1-6
CDR3 DNA: TGTGCCACCAGCAGAGATACCTACATTGGCTCACCCCTCCACTTT
CDR3 protein: CATSRDTYIGSPLHF

D gene: .
V gene: TRBV20-1
clone size: many
J gene: TRBJ2-7
CDR3 DNA: TGCAGTGCTGGGGGGCGGAGGGAACCCTACGAGCAGTACTTC
CDR3 protein: CSAGGRREPYEQYF

D gene: .
V gene: TRBV11-2
clone size: many
J gene: TRBJ1-1
CDR3 DNA: TGTGCCAGCAGGCGTGGAATTGAAGCTTTCTTT
CDR3 protein: CASRRGIEAFF

D gene: .
V gene: TRBV27
clone size: many
J gene: TRBJ2-7
CDR3 DNA: TGTGCCAGCAGTTTATGGTCCGGGGGCAGATCCTACGAGCAGTACTTC
CDR3 protein: CASSLWSGGRSYEQYF

D gene: .
V gene: TRBV13
clone size: many
J gene: TRBJ2-5
CDR3 DNA: TGTGCCAGCAGCTTATTTCAAGAGGCCCAGTACTTC
CDR3 protein: CASSLFQEAQYF

D gene: .
V gene: TRBV20-1
clone size: few
J gene: TRBJ1-6
CDR3 DNA: TGCAGTGCTAGAGACCGGACCCTGGATGTTGCACCCCTCCACTTT
CDR3 protein: CSARDRTLDVAPLHF

D gene: .
V gene: TRBV18
clone size: many
J gene: TRBJ1-6
CDR3 DNA: TGTGCCAGCAGTGGCGGAAATTCACCCCTCCACTTT
CDR3 protein: CASSGGNSPLHF

D gene: .
V gene: TRBV7-6
clone size: many
J gene: TRBJ2-1
CDR3 DNA: TGTGCCAGCAGCCTAGGAATCTACAATGAGCAGTTCTTC
CDR3 protein: CASSLGIYNEQFF

D gene: TRBD2
V gene: TRBV29-1
clone size: .
J gene: TRBJ2-7
CDR3 DNA: TGCAGCGCAGCGGGGTTTGCCTACGAGCAGTACTTC
CDR3 protein: CSAAGFAYEQYF

D gene: .
V gene: TRBV7-9
clone size: few
J gene: TRBJ2-1
CDR3 DNA: TGTGCCAGCAGCTTAGATGTGAGCGCCCTCTCCTACAATGAGCAGTTCTTC
CDR3 protein: CASSLDVSALSYNEQFF

D gene: .
V gene: TRBV5-1
clone size: many
J gene: TRBJ1-1
CDR3 DNA: TGTGCCAGCAGTTTAGGAGGCAGGGTGAACACTGAAGCTTTCTTT
CDR3 protein: CASSLGGRVNTEAFF

D gene: TRBD2
V gene: TRBV30
clone size: .
J gene: TRBJ2-7
CDR3 DNA: TGTGCCTGGAGCTCTAGCGGGAGATACGAGCAGTACTTC
CDR3 protein: CAWSSSGRYEQYF

D gene: .
V gene: TRBV27
clone size: many
J gene: TRBJ2-1
CDR3 DNA: TGTGCCAGCAGATCAGGGGTGGGTGAGCAGTTCTTC
CDR3 protein: CASRSGVGEQFF

D gene: .
V gene: TRBV18
clone size: .
J gene: TRBJ2-5
CDR3 DNA: TGTGCCAGCCCACCCCTCGCCCAAGAGACCCAGTACTTC
CDR3 protein: CASPPLAQETQYF